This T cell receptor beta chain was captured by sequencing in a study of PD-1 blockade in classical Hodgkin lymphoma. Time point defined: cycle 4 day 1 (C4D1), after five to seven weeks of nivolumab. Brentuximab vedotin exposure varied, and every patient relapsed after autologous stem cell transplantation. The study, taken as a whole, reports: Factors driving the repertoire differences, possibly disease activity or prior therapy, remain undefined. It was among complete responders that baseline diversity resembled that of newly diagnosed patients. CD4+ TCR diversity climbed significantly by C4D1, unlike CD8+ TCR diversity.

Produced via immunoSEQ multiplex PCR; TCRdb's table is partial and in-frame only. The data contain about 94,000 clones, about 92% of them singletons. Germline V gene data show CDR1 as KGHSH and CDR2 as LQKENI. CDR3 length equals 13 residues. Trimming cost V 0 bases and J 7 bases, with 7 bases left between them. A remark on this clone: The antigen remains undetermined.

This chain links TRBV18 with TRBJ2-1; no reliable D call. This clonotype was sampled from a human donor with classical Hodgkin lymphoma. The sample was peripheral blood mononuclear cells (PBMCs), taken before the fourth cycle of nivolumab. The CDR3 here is CASSPPSSNEQFF. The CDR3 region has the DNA TGTGCCAGCTCACCACCGTCATCAAATGAGCAGTTCTTC. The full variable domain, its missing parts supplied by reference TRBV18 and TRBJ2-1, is NAGVMQNPRHLVRRRGQEARLRCSPMKGHSHVYWYRQLPEEGLKFMVYLQKENIIDESGMPKERFSAEFPKEGPSILRIQQVVRGDSAAYFCASSPPSSNEQFFGPGTRLTVL.